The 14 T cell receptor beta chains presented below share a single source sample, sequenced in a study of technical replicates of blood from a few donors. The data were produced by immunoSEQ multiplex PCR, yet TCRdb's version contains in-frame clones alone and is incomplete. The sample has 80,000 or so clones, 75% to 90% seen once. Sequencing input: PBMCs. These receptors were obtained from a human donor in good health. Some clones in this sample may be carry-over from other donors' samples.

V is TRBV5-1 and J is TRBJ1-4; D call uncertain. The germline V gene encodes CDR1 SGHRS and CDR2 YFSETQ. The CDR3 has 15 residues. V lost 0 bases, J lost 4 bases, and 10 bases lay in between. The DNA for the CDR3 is TGCGCCAGCAGCTTGGCCCCTCAGGTTAATGAAAAACTGTTTTTT. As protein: CASSLAPQVNEKLFF.

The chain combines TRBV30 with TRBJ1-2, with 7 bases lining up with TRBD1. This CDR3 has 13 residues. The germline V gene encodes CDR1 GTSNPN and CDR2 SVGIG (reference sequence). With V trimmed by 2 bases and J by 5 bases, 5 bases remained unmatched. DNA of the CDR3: TGTGCCTGGAGTTCCAGACAGGGTTATGGCTACACCTTC. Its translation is CAWSSRQGYGYTF.

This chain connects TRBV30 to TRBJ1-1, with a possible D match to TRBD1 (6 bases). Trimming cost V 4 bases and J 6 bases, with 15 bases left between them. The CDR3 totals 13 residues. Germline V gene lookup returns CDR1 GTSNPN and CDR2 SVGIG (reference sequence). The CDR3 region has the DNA TGTGCCTGGATCCTAGGGGGAGTGGCTGAAGCTTTCTTT. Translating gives CAWILGGVAEAFF.

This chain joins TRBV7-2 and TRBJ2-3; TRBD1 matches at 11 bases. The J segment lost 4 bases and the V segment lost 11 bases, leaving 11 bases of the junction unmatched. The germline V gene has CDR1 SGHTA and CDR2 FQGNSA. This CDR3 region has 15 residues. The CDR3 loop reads CAGSGTGGVSDTQYF. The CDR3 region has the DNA TGTGCCGGGTCCGGGACAGGGGGAGTCTCAGATACGCAGTATTTT.

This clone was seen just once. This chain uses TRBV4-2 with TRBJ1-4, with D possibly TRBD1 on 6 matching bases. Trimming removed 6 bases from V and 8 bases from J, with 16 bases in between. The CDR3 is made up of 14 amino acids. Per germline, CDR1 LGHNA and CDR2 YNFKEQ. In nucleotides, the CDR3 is TGTGCCAGCAGGCAGGGGACCTGGGGGGAAAAACTGTTTTTT. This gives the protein CASRQGTWGEKLFF.

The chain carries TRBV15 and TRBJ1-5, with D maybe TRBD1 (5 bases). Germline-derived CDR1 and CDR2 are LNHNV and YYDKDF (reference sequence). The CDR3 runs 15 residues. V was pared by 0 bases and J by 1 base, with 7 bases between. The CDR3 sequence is CATSRDAGSNQPQHF. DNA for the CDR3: TGTGCCACCAGCAGAGATGCAGGGAGCAATCAGCCCCAGCATTTT.

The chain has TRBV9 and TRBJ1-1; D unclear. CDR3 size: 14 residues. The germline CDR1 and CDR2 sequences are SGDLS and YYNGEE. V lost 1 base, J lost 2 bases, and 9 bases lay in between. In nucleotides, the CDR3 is TGTGCCAGCAGCGTACGGAGCGATAACACTGAAGCTTTCTTT. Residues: CASSVRSDNTEAFF.

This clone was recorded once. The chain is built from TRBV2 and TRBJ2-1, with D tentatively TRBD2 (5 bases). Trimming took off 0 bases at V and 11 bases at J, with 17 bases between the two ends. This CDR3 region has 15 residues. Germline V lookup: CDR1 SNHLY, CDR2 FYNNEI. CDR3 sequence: CASSEALRGKVKQFF. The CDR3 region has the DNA TGTGCCAGCAGTGAAGCGCTTCGGGGTAAGGTAAAGCAGTTCTTC.

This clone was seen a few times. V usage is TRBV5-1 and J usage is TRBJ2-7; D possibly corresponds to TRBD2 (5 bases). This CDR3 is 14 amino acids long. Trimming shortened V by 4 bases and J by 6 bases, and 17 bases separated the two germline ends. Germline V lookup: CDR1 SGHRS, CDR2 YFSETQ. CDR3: CASSAAGGYVEQYF. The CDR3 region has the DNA TGCGCCAGCAGCGCCGCGGGCGGGTACGTCGAGCAGTACTTC.

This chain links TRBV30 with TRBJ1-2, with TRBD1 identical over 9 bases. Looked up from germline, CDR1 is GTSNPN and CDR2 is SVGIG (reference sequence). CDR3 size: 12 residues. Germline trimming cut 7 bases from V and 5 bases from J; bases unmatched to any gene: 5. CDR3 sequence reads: CASGTGQYGYTF. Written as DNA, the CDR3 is TGTGCCTCAGGGACAGGGCAATATGGCTACACCTTC. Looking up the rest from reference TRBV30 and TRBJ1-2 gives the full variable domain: SQTIHQWPATLVQPVGSPLSLECTVEGTSNPNLYWYRQAAGRGLQLLFYSVGIGQISSEVPQNLSASRPQDRQFILSSKKLLLSDSGFYLCASGTGQYGYTFGSGTRLTVV.

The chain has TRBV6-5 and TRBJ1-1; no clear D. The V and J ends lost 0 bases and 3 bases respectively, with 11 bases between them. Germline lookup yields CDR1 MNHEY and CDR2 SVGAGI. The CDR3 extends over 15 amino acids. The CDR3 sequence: CASSYSGVFHTEAFF. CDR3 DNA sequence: TGTGCCAGCAGTTACTCGGGCGTTTTCCACACTGAAGCTTTCTTT.

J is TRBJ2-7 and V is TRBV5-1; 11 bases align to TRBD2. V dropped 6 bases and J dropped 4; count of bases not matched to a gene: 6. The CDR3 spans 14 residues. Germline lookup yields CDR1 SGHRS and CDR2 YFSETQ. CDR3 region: CASNPGLAEYEQYF. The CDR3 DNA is TGCGCCAGCAACCCGGGACTAGCGGAGTACGAGCAGTACTTC.

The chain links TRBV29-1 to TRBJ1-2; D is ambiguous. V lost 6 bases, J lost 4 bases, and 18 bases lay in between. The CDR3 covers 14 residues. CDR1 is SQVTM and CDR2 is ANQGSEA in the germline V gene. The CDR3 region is CSVAPRAAGYGYTF. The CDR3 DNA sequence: TGCAGCGTCGCCCCGAGGGCGGCCGGCTATGGCTACACCTTC.

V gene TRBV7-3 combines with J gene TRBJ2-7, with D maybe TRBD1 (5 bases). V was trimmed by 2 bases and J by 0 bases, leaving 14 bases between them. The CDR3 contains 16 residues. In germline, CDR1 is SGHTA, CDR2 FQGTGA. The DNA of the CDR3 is TGTGCCAGCAGCTTATTCGGTTCCAGGGTCTCCTACGAGCAGTACTTC. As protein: CASSLFGSRVSYEQYF.